The clone carrying this T cell receptor beta chain was seen a few times. Its antigen is still unknown. The CDR3 runs to 13 residues. Germline assignment: CDR1 SNHLY and CDR2 FYNNEI. V lost 8 bases to trimming and J lost 4 bases; unmatched junction nucleotides: 5. This sample was taken from a study of T cell repertoires in cytomegalovirus infection. Regarding the study as a whole: Totalled public TCR beta family frequency picked out people who carried CMV plus the relevant HLA.

TCRdb reanalysed the reads using MiXCR and keeps one entry per CDR3 protein. The top ten clones hold less than 9.5% of a sample with hundreds of thousands of distinct CDR3 sequences, approximately 24% of them seen once. This chain uses TRBV2 with TRBJ1-1; TRBD1 aligns across 9 bases. Sequencing was performed on CD8+ T cells from PBMCs. This TCR was recovered from a human donor in good health (CMV status not recorded). Some clones in this sample may be carry-over from other donors' samples. CDR3 residues: CASSQGARTEAFF. In DNA form, the CDR3 reads TGTGCCAGCTCACAGGGGGCGCGCACTGAAGCTTTCTTT.